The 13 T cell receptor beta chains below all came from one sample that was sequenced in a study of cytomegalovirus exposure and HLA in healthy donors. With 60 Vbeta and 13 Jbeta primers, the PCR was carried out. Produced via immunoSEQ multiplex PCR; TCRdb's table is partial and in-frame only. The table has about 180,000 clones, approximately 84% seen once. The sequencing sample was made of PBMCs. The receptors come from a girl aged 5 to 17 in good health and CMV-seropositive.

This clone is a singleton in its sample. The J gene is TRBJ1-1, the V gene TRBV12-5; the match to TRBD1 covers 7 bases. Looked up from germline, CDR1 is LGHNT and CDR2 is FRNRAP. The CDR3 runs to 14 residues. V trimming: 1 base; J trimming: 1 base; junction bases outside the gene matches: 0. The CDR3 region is CASGLAGGNTEAFF. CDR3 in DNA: TGTGCTAGTGGTTTGGCAGGGGGGAACACTGAAGCTTTCTTT.

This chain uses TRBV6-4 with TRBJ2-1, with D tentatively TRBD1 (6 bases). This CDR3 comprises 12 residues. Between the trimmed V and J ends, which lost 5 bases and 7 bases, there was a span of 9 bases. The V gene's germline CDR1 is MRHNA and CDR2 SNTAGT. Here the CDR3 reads CASSPTGNEQFF. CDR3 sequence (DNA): TGTGCCAGCAGTCCCACAGGGAATGAGCAGTTCTTC.

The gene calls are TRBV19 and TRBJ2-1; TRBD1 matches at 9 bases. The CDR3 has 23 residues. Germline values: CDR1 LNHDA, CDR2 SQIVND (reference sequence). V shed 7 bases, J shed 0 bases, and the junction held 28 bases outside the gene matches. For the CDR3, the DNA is TGTGCCAGTAAAGCAAAACTTAAAAATCGACAGGGGGTGTCGTCCCTCTCCTACAATGAGCAGTTCTTC. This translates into CASKAKLKNRQGVSSLSYNEQFF.

CDR3 DNA sequence: TGTGCCAGCAGCTTGAAGGGAGGGAGCGGGAGTAATGAGCAGTTCTTC. This sequence encodes CASSLKGGSGSNEQFF. The V gene is TRBV5-4, the J gene TRBJ2-1; 8 bases fit TRBD2. CDR3 length: 16 amino acids. Germline CDR1 SGHNT, CDR2 YYREEE (reference sequence). Trimming cost V 1 base and J 7 bases; bases outside gene matches: 10.

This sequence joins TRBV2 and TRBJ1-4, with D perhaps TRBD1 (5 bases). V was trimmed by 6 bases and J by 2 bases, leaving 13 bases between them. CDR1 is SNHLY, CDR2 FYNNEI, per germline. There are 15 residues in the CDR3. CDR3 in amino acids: CASSARGSTNEKLFF. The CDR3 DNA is TGTGCCAGCAGCGCTAGGGGTAGCACTAATGAAAAACTGTTTTTT.

Here the CDR3 reads CASSREAGARPFF. Written as DNA, the CDR3 is TGCGCCAGCAGCCGGGAAGCAGGCGCCCGGCCTTTCTTT. The chain recombines TRBV5-1 with TRBJ1-1; D gene uncertain. The CDR3 length is 13 residues. Germline V gene sequence: CDR1 SGHRS, CDR2 YFSETQ. V dropped 4 bases and J dropped 12 bases, with 19 bases sitting between them.

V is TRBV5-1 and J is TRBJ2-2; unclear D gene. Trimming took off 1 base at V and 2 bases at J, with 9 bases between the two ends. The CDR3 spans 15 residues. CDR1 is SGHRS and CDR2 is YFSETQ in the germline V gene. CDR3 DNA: TGCGCCAGCAGCTTGTTGGCAGGCAACACCGGGGAGCTGTTTTTT. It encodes CASSLLAGNTGELFF. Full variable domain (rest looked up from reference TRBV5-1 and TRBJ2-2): KAGVTQTPRYLIKTRGQQVTLSCSPISGHRSVSWYQQTPGQGLQFLFEYFSETQRNKGNFPGRFSGRQFSNSRSEMNVSTLELGDSALYLCASSLLAGNTGELFFGEGSRLTVL.

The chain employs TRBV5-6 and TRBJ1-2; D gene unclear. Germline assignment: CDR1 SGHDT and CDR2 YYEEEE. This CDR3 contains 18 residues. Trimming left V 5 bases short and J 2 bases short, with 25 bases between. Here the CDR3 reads CASRQLSFSWALNYGYTF. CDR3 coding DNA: TGTGCCAGCAGACAATTGTCCTTTTCGTGGGCACTGAACTATGGCTACACCTTC.

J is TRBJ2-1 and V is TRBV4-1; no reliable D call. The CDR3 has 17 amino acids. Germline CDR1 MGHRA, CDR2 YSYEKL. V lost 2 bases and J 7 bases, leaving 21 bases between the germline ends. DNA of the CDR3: TGCGCCAGCAGCCAACCCATTCGAGGCGGCGCGCGAAATGAGCAGTTCTTC. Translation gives CASSQPIRGGARNEQFF.

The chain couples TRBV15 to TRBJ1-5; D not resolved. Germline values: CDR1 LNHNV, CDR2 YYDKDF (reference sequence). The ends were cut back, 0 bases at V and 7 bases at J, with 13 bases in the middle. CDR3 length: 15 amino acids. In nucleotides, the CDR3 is TGTGCCACCAGCAGAGATAAGGCGGCCGGGCAGCCCCAGCATTTT. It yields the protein CATSRDKAAGQPQHF.

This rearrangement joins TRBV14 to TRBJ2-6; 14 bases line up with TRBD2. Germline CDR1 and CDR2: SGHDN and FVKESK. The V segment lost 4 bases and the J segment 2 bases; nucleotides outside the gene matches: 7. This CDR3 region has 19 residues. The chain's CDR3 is CASSPGPGLAGAGANVLTF. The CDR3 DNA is TGTGCCAGCAGCCCGGGACCGGGACTAGCGGGAGCTGGGGCCAACGTCCTGACTTTC.

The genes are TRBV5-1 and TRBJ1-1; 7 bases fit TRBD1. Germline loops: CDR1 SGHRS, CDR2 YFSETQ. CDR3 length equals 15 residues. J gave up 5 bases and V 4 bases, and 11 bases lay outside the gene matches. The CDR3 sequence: CASSLPRQGGTEAFF. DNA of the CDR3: TGCGCCAGCAGCCTACCTCGACAGGGAGGAACTGAAGCTTTCTTT.

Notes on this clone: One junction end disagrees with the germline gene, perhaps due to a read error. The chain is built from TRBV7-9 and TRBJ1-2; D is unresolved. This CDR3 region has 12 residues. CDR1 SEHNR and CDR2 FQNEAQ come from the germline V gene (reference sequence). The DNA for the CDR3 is TGTTCCAGCAGCTTAGGTTCCGAGGGCTACACCTTC. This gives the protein CSSSLGSEGYTF.